Listed here is a single T cell receptor (beta chain). FACS enriched CD8+ TEMRA cells, while bulk CD8+ and CD4+ were negatively isolated. The source of the sample is a study of CD8 T cells in Susac syndrome. Germline assignment: CDR1 MGHDK and CDR2 SYGVNS. V was pared by 3 bases and J by 6 bases, with 12 bases between. CDR3 size: 14 residues. With random hexamers, 0.5 to 1 ug RNA was reverse transcribed. MiXCR, run by TCRdb on the immunoSEQ multiplex PCR reads, gives a single entry per CDR3 protein. The repertoire includes more than 95,000 distinct CDR3 sequences, more than 85% of them detected once, and approximately 0.29% sits in the top ten.

Sequencing was carried out using CD8+ T cells from PBMCs. The chain carries TRBV25-1 and TRBJ2-1; the D gene could be TRBD1 or TRBD2 (7 bases each). This TCR was sampled from a human donor with multiple sclerosis. The CDR3 nucleotides read TGTGCCAGCAGTGAGACCAGGGGGGGCAATGAGCAGTTCTTC. Translation gives CASSETRGGNEQFF.